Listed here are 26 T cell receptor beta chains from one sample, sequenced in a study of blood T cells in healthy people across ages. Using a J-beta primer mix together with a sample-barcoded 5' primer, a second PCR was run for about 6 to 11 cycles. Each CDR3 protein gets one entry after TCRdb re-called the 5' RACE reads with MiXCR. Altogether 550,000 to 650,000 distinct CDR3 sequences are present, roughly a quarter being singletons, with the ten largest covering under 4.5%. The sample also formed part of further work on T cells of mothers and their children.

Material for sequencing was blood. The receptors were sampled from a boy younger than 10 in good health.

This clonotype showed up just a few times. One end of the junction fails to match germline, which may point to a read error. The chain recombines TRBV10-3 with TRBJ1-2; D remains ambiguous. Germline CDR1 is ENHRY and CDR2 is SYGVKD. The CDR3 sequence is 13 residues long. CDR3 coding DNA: TGTGCCAGCAGTCCTGGACCGTTATATGGCTACACCTTC. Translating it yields CASSPGPLYGYTF.

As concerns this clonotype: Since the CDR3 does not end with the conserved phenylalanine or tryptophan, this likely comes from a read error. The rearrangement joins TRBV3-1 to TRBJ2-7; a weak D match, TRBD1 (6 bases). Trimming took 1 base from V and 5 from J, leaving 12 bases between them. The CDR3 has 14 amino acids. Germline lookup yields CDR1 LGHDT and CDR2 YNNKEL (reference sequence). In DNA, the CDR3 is TGTGCCAGCAGCCAAGTCCTGGGGGCACACGAGCAGTACATC. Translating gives CASSQVLGAHEQYI.

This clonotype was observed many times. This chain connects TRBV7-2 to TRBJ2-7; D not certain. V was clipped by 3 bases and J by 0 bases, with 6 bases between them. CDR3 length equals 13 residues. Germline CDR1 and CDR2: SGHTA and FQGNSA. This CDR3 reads CASSFDASYEQYF. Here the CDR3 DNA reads TGTGCCAGCAGCTTTGACGCCTCCTACGAGCAGTACTTC.

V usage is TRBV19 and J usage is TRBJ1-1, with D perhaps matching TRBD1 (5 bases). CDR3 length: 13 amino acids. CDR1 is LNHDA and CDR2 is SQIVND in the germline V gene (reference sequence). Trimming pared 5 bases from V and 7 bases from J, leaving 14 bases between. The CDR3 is CASSHRRTNEAFF. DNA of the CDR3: TGTGCCAGTAGTCACCGCCGGACAAATGAAGCTTTCTTT.

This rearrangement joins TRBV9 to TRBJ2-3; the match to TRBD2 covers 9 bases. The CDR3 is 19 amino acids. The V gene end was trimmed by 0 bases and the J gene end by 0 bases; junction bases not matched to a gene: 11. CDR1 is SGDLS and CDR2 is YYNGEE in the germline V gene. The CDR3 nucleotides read TGTGCCAGCAGCGTAGGGGTGCGCGGGGGGGCCCCAAGCACAGATACGCAGTATTTT. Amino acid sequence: CASSVGVRGGAPSTDTQYF. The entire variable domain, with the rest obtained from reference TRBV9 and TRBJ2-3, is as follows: DSGVTQTPKHLITATGQRVTLRCSPRSGDLSVYWYQQSLDQGLQFLIQYYNGEERAKGNILERFSAQQFPDLHSELNLSSLELGDSALYFCASSVGVRGGAPSTDTQYFGPGTRLTVL.

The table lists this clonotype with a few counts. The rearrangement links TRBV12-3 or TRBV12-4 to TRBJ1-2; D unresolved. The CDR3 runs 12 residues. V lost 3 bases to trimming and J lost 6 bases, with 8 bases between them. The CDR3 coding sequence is TGTGCCAGCAGTTTCTCGGTCCATGGCTACACCTTC. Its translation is CASSFSVHGYTF.

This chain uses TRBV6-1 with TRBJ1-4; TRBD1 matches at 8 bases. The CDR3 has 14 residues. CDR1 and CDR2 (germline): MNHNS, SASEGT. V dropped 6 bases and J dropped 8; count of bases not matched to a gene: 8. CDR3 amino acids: CASRPGQGDEKLFF. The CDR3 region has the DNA TGTGCCAGCAGACCCGGACAGGGAGACGAAAAACTGTTTTTT.

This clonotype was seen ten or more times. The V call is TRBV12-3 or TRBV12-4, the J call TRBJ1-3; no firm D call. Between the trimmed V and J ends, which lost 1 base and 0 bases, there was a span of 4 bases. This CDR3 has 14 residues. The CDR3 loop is CASSLGISGNTIYF. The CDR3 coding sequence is TGTGCCAGCAGTTTAGGCATCTCTGGAAACACCATATATTTT.

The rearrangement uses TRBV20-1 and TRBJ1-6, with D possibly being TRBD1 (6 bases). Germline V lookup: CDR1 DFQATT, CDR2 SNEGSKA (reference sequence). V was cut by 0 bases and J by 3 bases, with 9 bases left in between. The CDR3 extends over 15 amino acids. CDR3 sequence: CSAREGGNYNSPLHF. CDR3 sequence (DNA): TGCAGTGCTAGAGAAGGGGGAAACTATAATTCACCCCTCCACTTT.

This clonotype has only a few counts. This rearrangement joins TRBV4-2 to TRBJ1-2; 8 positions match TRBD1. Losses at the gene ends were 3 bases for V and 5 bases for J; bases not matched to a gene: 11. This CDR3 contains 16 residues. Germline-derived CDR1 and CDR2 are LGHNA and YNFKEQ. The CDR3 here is CASSQKGQATRYGYTF. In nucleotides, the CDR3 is TGTGCCAGCAGCCAGAAGGGACAGGCGACTCGGTATGGCTACACCTTC.

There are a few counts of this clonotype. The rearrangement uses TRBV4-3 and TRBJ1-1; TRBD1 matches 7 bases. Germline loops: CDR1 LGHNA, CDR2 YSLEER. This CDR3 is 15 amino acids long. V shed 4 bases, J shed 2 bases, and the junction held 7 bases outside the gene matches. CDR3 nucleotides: TGCGCCAGCAGCCCCCAGACAGGGTTTAACACTGAAGCTTTCTTT. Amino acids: CASSPQTGFNTEAFF.

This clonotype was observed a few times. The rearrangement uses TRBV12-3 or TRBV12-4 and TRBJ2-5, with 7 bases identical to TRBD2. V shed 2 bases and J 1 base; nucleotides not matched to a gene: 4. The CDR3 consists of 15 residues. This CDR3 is CASSLYGGSQETQYF. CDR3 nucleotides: TGTGCCAGCAGTTTATACGGGGGGTCCCAAGAGACCCAGTACTTC.

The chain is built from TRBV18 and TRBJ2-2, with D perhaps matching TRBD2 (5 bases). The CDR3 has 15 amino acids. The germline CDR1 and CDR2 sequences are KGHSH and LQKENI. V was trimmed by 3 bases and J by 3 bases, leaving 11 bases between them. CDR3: CASSPSTIYTGELFF. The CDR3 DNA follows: TGTGCCAGCTCACCTTCGACTATTTACACCGGGGAGCTGTTTTTT. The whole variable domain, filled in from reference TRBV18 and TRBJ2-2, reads NAGVMQNPRHLVRRRGQEARLRCSPMKGHSHVYWYRQLPEEGLKFMVYLQKENIIDESGMPKERFSAEFPKEGPSILRIQQVVRGDSAAYFCASSPSTIYTGELFFGEGSRLTVL.

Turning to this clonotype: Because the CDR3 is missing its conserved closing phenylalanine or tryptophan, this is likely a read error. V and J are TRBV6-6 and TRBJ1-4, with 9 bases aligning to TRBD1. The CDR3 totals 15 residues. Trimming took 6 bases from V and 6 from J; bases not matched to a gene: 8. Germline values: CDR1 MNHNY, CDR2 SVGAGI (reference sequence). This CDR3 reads CASSPTGGGDEKLFL. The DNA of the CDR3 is TGTGCCAGCAGCCCAACAGGGGGCGGCGATGAAAAACTGTTTCTT.

The CDR3 bases are TGCAGCACCCTCGGGGGGAACTATGGCTACACCTTC. This codes for CSTLGGNYGYTF. The V call is TRBV29-1, the J call TRBJ1-2; perhaps TRBD1 as D (5 bases). The germline CDR1 and CDR2 sequences are SQVTM and ANQGSEA. CDR3 length: 12 residues. Trimming cost V 8 bases and J 2 bases, with 12 bases left between them. Full variable domain (missing parts from reference TRBV29-1 and TRBJ1-2): SAVISQKPSRDICQRGTSLTIQCQVDSQVTMMFWYRQQPGQSLTLIATANQGSEATYESGFVIDKFPISRPNLTFSTLTVSNMSPEDSSIYLCSTLGGNYGYTFGSGTRLTVV.

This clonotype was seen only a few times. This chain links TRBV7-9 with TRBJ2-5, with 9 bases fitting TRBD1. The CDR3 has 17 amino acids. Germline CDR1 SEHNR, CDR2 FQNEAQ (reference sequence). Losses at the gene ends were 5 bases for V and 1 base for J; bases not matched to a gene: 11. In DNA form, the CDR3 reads TGTGCCAGCAGCACGGGACAGGGTAATGGGCTCCAAGAGACCCAGTACTTC. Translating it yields CASSTGQGNGLQETQYF. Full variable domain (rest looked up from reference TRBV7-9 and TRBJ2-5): DTGVSQNPRHKITKRGQNVTFRCDPISEHNRLYWYRQTLGQGPEFLTYFQNEAQLEKSRLLSDRFSAERPKGSFSTLEIQRTEQGDSAMYLCASSTGQGNGLQETQYFGPGTRLLVL.

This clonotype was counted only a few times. CDR3 coding DNA: TGCAGCGTTGACGCGCGGGGGGGCACAGATACGCAGTATTTT. Its translation is CSVDARGGTDTQYF. V and J are TRBV29-1 and TRBJ2-3; TRBD2 aligns across 8 bases. The CDR3 spans 14 residues. The ends lost 3 bases at V and 1 base at J; junction bases unmatched: 3. Germline values: CDR1 SQVTM, CDR2 ANQGSEA.

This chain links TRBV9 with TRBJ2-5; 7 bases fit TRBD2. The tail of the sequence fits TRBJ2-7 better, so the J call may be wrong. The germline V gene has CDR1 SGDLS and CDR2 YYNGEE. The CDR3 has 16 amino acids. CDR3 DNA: TGTGCCAGCGGCTCCGGGAGAGGCGGGAGTTGGGACGAGCAGTACTTC. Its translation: CASGSGRGGSWDEQYF.

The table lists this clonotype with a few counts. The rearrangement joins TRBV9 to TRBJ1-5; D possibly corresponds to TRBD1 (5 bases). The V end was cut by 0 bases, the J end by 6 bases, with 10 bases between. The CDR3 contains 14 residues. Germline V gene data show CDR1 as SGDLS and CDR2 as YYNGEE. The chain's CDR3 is CASSVGGGAQPQHF. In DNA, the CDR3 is TGTGCCAGCAGCGTAGGGGGGGGAGCTCAGCCCCAGCATTTT.

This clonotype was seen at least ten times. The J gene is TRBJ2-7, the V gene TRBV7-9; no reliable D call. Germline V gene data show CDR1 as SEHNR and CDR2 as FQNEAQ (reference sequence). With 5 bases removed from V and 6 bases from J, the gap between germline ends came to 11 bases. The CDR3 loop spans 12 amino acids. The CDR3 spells CASSRVEAEQYF. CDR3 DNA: TGTGCCAGCAGCCGAGTAGAAGCCGAGCAGTACTTC.

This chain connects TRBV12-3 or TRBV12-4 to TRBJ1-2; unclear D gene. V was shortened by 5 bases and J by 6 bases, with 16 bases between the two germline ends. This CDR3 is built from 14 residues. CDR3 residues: CASSPTVAGNGYTF. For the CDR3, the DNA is TGTGCCAGCAGTCCTACGGTAGCGGGGAATGGCTACACCTTC.

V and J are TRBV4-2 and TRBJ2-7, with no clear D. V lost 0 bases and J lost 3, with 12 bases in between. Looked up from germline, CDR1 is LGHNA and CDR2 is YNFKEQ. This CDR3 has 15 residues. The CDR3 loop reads CASSQERHLLYEQYF. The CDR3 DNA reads TGTGCCAGCAGCCAAGAGAGGCATCTCCTCTACGAGCAGTACTTC.

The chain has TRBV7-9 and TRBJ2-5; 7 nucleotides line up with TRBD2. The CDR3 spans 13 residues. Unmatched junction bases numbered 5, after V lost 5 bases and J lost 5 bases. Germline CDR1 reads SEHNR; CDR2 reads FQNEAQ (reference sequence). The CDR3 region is CASSRLARETQYF. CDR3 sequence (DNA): TGTGCCAGCAGCCGACTAGCTCGGGAGACCCAGTACTTC.

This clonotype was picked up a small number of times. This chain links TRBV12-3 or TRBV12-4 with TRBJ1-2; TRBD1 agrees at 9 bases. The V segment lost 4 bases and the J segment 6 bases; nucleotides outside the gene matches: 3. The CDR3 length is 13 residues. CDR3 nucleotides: TGTGCCAGCAGTTCCAGGACAGGGGATGGCTACACCTTC. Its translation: CASSSRTGDGYTF.

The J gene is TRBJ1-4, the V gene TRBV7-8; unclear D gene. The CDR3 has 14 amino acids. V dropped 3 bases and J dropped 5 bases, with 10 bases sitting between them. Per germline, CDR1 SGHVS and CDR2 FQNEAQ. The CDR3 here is CASSFDWRNEKLFF. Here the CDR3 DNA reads TGTGCCAGCAGCTTTGACTGGAGGAATGAAAAACTGTTTTTT. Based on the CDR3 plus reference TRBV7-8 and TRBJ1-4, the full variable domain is GAGVSQSPRYKVAKRGQDVALRCDPISGHVSLFWYQQALGQGPEFLTYFQNEAQLDKSGLPSDRFFAERPEGSVSTLKIQRTQQEDSAVYLCASSFDWRNEKLFFGSGTQLSVL.

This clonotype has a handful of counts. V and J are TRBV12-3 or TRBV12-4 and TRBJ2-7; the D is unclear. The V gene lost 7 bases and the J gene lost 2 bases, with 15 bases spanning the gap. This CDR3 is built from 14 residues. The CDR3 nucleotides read TGTGCCAGCACCCAGGAGTACCCCGCCTACGAGCAGTACTTC. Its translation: CASTQEYPAYEQYF.